The 13 T cell receptor beta chains reported below all come from one sample, sequenced in a study of shared clonotypes between healthy human individuals. Clones were sequenced by immunoSEQ multiplex PCR, and TCRdb holds only the in-frame ones, with some missing. The top ten hold about 1.2% of the sample, which has over a million clones, roughly 96% seen once. Sequences were obtained from naive CD4+ T cells sorted from blood. Subset: CD45RA+ positively selected. These receptors came from a man aged 25 to 45 in good health.

This chain joins TRBV9 and TRBJ2-1, with 8 bases lining up with TRBD1. Germline V CDR1 and CDR2: SGDLS, YYNGEE. The CDR3 is made up of 15 amino acids. V shed 0 bases and J 8 bases; nucleotides not matched to a gene: 7. In DNA, the CDR3 is TGTGCCAGCAGCGTAGATTTCTCAGGGGGCGATGAGCAGTTCTTC. It translates to CASSVDFSGGDEQFF.

The gene calls are TRBV7-9 and TRBJ2-1; possible D gene TRBD1, 6 bases. The CDR3 has 15 amino acids. The germline V gene has CDR1 SEHNR and CDR2 FQNEAQ (reference sequence). Trimming pared 0 bases from V and 6 bases from J, leaving 12 bases between. This CDR3 is CASSLAKGQINEQFF. The CDR3 DNA follows: TGTGCCAGCAGCTTAGCGAAAGGACAGATCAATGAGCAGTTCTTC. Based on the CDR3 plus reference TRBV7-9 and TRBJ2-1, the full variable domain is DTGVSQNPRHKITKRGQNVTFRCDPISEHNRLYWYRQTLGQGPEFLTYFQNEAQLEKSRLLSDRFSAERPKGSFSTLEIQRTEQGDSAMYLCASSLAKGQINEQFFGPGTRLTVL.

The chain joins TRBV2 to TRBJ2-7, with D unclear. The CDR3 has 14 amino acids. Germline CDR1 and CDR2: SNHLY and FYNNEI. Trimming pared 6 bases from V and 1 base from J, leaving 13 bases between. DNA of the CDR3: TGTGCCAGCAGCCGTCAACTTGCGTCCTACGAGCAGTACTTC. Its protein is CASSRQLASYEQYF.

This clone was seen only a few times. The J gene is TRBJ2-2, the V gene TRBV5-4, with TRBD2 matching 10 bases. The V segment lost 0 bases and the J segment 0 bases; nucleotides outside the gene matches: 5. Germline V CDR1 and CDR2: SGHNT, YYREEE (reference sequence). CDR3 length: 18 residues. The CDR3, as DNA: TGTGCCAGCAGCTTGGGGGGACTAGCGAACCCGAACACCGGGGAGCTGTTTTTT. It is translated as CASSLGGLANPNTGELFF.

The V call is TRBV6-5, the J call TRBJ2-5, with a weak D call TRBD2 (6 bases). Germline V lookup: CDR1 MNHEY, CDR2 SVGAGI. Trimming stripped 5 bases from V and 4 bases from J, with 14 bases between. The CDR3 is 14 amino acids. The CDR3 is CASSGGTFLETQYF. In nucleotides, the CDR3 is TGTGCCAGCAGTGGAGGGACTTTCCTAGAGACCCAGTACTTC.

The rearrangement links TRBV21-1 to TRBJ2-5; TRBD1 is the table's D call, not checked against the DNA. TRBV21-1 is labeled a pseudogene. The CDR3 runs 12 residues. The chain's CDR3 is CAGARVVKTQYF. As DNA, the CDR3 is TGTGCCGGCGCCAGGGTTGTGAAGACCCAGTACTTC.

This chain links TRBV30 with TRBJ2-2; D gene unclear. V was pared by 3 bases and J by 3 bases, with 8 bases between. This CDR3 is built from 13 residues. Germline V gene sequence: CDR1 GTSNPN, CDR2 SVGIG (reference sequence). CDR3 DNA sequence: TGTGCCTGGAGGTCAGACGACACCGGGGAGCTGTTTTTT. This gives the protein CAWRSDDTGELFF.

The gene calls are TRBV6-1 and TRBJ2-1; 12 bases align to TRBD2. After removal of 4 bases from V and 8 bases from J, the junction contained 12 bases not matched to a gene. Germline V CDR1 and CDR2: MNHNS, SASEGT. This CDR3 has 17 residues. CDR3 amino acids: CASSAPTSGSRGHEQFF. In nucleotides, the CDR3 is TGTGCCAGCAGTGCGCCGACTAGCGGGAGTAGGGGGCATGAGCAGTTCTTC.

V gene TRBV5-4 combines with J gene TRBJ1-2; no clear D gene. Per the germline V gene, CDR1 is SGHNT and CDR2 is YYREEE (reference sequence). The CDR3 has 15 amino acids. V was cut by 4 bases and J by 10 bases, with 23 bases left in between. The CDR3 DNA follows: TGTGCCAGCAGCAGCAAAGACGGGCACCGTTACCACTACACCTTC. Amino acids: CASSSKDGHRYHYTF.

This rearrangement joins TRBV11-3 to TRBJ2-1; 8 bases match TRBD2. CDR1 is SGHNT and CDR2 is YENEEA in the germline V gene. This CDR3 region has 16 residues. V shed 1 base, J shed 4 bases, and the junction held 6 bases outside the gene matches. CDR3 amino acids: CASSLVSGKGYNEQFF. The CDR3 region has the DNA TGTGCCAGCAGCTTAGTTAGCGGGAAGGGATACAATGAGCAGTTCTTC.

The genes are TRBV6-6 and TRBJ2-1, with no clear D. This CDR3 contains 15 residues. The V and J ends lost 11 bases and 2 bases respectively, with 19 bases between them. CDR1 MNHNY and CDR2 SVGAGI come from the germline V gene (reference sequence). The CDR3 DNA reads TGTGCCGCCAGCCCCGTCGACGGACCCTACAATGAGCAGTTCTTC. This gives the protein CAASPVDGPYNEQFF.

The chain links TRBV6-4 to TRBJ1-1; a weak D match, TRBD1 (6 bases). The CDR3 covers 13 residues. Trimming removed 5 bases from V and 4 bases from J, with 11 bases in between. The germline CDR1 and CDR2 sequences are MRHNA and SNTAGT. CDR3 residues: CASSQGRGTEAFF. The CDR3 coding sequence is TGTGCCAGCAGTCAGGGGAGGGGCACTGAAGCTTTCTTT.

This chain uses TRBV16 with TRBJ1-2; D possibly corresponds to TRBD1 (5 bases). CDR1 and CDR2 (germline): KGHSY, FQNENV. The CDR3 covers 12 residues. Trimming removed 2 bases from V and 13 bases from J, with 14 bases in between. The CDR3 protein is CASSQIKRGFTF. The DNA of the CDR3 is TGTGCCAGCAGCCAAATTAAGCGGGGGTTCACCTTC.